The 8 T cell receptor beta chains in this list originate from one sample, sequenced in a study of OX40 agonist ivuxolimab in advanced cancers. Data came from immunoSEQ multiplex PCR; TCRdb stores just in-frame clones and leaves some out. The table has about 69,000 clones, roughly nine tenths seen once; the top ten hold 5.5% to 6.5%. The sample was CD4+ or CD8+ T cells sorted from blood, taken in a trial of the OX40 agonist ivuxolimab. The origin of the receptors is an adult with an advanced solid tumor such as melanoma, head and neck, liver or kidney cancer.

The CDR3 sequence is CASSPPQGLKGGSSYEQYF. In nucleotides, the CDR3 is TGTGCCAGCAGCCCTCCCCAAGGCCTCAAGGGCGGGAGCTCCTACGAGCAGTACTTC. V and J are TRBV7-9 and TRBJ2-7; 7 bases are shared with TRBD2. Germline V lookup: CDR1 SEHNR, CDR2 FQNEAQ (reference sequence). The J segment lost 0 bases and the V segment lost 5 bases, leaving 19 bases of the junction unmatched. This CDR3 contains 19 residues.

The chain couples TRBV13 to TRBJ1-6, with 11 nucleotides matching TRBD1. Trimming cost V 4 bases and J 6 bases; bases outside gene matches: 5. CDR1 is PRHDT and CDR2 is FYEKMQ in the germline V gene (reference sequence). The CDR3 runs to 16 residues. CDR3 in DNA: TGTGCCAGCAGCTCGACGGACAGGGGGCCTAATTCACCCCTCCACTTT. Encoded protein: CASSSTDRGPNSPLHF. The complete variable domain, with remaining parts taken from reference TRBV13 and TRBJ1-6, reads AAGVIQSPRHLIKEKRETATLKCYPIPRHDTVYWYQQGPGQDPQFLISFYEKMQSDKGSIPDRFSAQQFSDYHSELNMSSLELGDSALYFCASSSTDRGPNSPLHFGNGTRLTVT.

CDR3 sequence (DNA): TGTGCCAGCAGCTCCACTAGCGGGAACCAAGAGACCCAGTACTTC. Translated: CASSSTSGNQETQYF. V is TRBV7-9 and J is TRBJ2-5, with TRBD2 matching 10 bases. This CDR3 comprises 15 residues. Germline V lookup: CDR1 SEHNR, CDR2 FQNEAQ (reference sequence). J lost 0 bases, V lost 4 bases, and 2 bases had no gene match.

The chain links TRBV9 to TRBJ2-3; 13 positions match TRBD2. The V gene end was trimmed by 0 bases and the J gene end by 4 bases; junction bases not matched to a gene: 2. Germline V gene lookup returns CDR1 SGDLS and CDR2 YYNGEE. The CDR3 length is 16 residues. The CDR3 bases are TGTGCCAGCAGCGTAGCTGGACTAGCGGGAGCAGATACGCAGTATTTT. Translated: CASSVAGLAGADTQYF.

The gene calls are TRBV7-8 and TRBJ2-7; TRBD1 matches 11 bases. V dropped 4 bases and J dropped 3; count of bases not matched to a gene: 14. CDR1 and CDR2 (germline): SGHVS, FQNEAQ. CDR3 length: 18 amino acids. CDR3 region: CASSSSGTGGLAIYEQYF. The DNA for the CDR3 is TGTGCCAGCAGCTCCTCCGGGACAGGGGGTTTAGCTATCTACGAGCAGTACTTC.

V and J are TRBV28 and TRBJ2-2, with D possibly being TRBD1 (5 bases). From germline, CDR1 is MDHEN and CDR2 SYDVKM. V shed 2 bases and J shed 2 bases, with 6 bases lying between them. The CDR3 length is 14 residues. This CDR3 is CASSLRGNTGELFF. In DNA form, the CDR3 reads TGTGCCAGCAGTTTAAGGGGCAACACCGGGGAGCTGTTTTTT. Together with reference TRBV28 and TRBJ2-2, the CDR3 gives the full variable domain: DVKVTQSSRYLVKRTGEKVFLECVQDMDHENMFWYRQDPGLGLRLIYFSYDVKMKEKGDIPEGYSVSREKKERFSLILESASTNQTSMYLCASSLRGNTGELFFGEGSRLTVL.

The rearrangement links TRBV5-1 to TRBJ2-7; D is possibly TRBD2 (6 bases). The CDR3 runs to 16 residues. The germline gives CDR1 SGHRS, CDR2 YFSETQ. Trimming took 4 bases from V and 5 from J, leaving 22 bases between them. The CDR3 here is CASSPATGGYRNEQYF. The CDR3 DNA reads as TGCGCCAGCAGCCCGGCCACCGGGGGATATCGGAACGAGCAGTACTTC.

The chain combines TRBV7-9 with TRBJ2-1, with no clear D. The CDR3 is 13 amino acids. V was clipped by 7 bases and J by 4 bases, with 11 bases between them. CDR1 SEHNR and CDR2 FQNEAQ come from the germline V gene (reference sequence). The CDR3 protein is CASNTPSYNEQFF. Here the CDR3 DNA reads TGTGCCAGCAACACCCCCTCTTACAATGAGCAGTTCTTC.